This TCR beta chain was documented in a study of blood T cells in healthy people across ages. Across the study: Per two T cells, about one barcoded beta molecule was captured through template switching. Study-level findings and limits: Across the age range, TCR beta diversity per million T cells fell in a roughly linear way. Unsorted PBMCs prevented conclusive naive versus antigen-experienced comparison.

Then a second PCR, running roughly 7 to 11 cycles, was carried out with a sample-barcoded 5' primer and a J-beta primer mix. Every sample gave at least 2.5 million paired-end reads containing CDR3. TCRdb reprocessed the 5' RACE reads with MiXCR, giving one entry per CDR3 protein. The sample includes 710,000 or so distinct CDR3 sequences, about 30% of them seen just once. Germline V gene lookup returns CDR1 SQVTM and CDR2 ANQGSEA. J gave up 3 bases and V 4 bases, and 10 bases lay outside the gene matches. The CDR3 has 15 residues. About this clonotype itself: Its antigen is undetermined.

This receptor was taken from an elderly woman in good health. V usage is TRBV29-1 and J usage is TRBJ2-3, with 7 bases matching TRBD2. The sequencing sample was made of blood. CDR3 DNA sequence: TGCAGCGTTGCTTCAAAACTAGCGCTTACAGATACGCAGTATTTT. Translating it yields CSVASKLALTDTQYF.